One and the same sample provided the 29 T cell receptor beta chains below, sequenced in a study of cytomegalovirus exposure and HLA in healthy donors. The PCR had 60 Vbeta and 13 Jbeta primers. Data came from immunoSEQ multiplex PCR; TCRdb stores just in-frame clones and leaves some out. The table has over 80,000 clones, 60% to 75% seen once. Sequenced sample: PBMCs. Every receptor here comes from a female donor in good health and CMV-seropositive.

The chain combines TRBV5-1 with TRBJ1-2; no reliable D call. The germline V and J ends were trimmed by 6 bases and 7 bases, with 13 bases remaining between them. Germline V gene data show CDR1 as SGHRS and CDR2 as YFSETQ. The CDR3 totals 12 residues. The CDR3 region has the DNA TGCGCCAGCACTTCCCAGGATGGTGGCTACACCTTC. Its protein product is CASTSQDGGYTF.

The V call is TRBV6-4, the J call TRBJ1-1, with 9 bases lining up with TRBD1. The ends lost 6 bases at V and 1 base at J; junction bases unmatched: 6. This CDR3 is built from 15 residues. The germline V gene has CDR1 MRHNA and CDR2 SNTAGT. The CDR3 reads CASREPTGGNTEAFF. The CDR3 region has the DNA TGTGCCAGCAGGGAGCCGACAGGGGGGAACACTGAAGCTTTCTTT.

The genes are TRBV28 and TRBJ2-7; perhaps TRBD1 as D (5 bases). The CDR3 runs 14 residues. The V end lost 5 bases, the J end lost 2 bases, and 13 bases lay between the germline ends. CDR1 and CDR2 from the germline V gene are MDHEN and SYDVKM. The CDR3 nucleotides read TGTGCCAGCAGTAGAAGGGGTCTCACCTACGAGCAGTACTTC. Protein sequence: CASSRRGLTYEQYF.

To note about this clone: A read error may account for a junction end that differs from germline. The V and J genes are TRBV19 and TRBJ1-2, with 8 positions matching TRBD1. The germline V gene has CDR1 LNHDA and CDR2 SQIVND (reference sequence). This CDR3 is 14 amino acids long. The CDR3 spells CASSPNSGGTPGFF. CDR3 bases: TGTGCCAGTAGCCCCAATTCAGGGGGCACCCCTGGATTTTTC.

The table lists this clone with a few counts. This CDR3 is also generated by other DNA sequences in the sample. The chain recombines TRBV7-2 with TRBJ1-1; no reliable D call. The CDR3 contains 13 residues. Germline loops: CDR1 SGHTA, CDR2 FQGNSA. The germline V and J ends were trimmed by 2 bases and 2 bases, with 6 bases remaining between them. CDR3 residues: CASSLTENTEAFF. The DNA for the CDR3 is TGTGCCAGCAGCTTAACAGAAAACACTGAAGCTTTCTTT. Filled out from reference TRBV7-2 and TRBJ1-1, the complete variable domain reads GAGVSQSPSNKVTEKGKDVELRCDPISGHTALYWYRQSLGQGLEFLIYFQGNSAPDKSGLPSDRFSAERTGGSVSTLTIQRTQQEDSAVYLCASSLTENTEAFFGQGTRLTVV.

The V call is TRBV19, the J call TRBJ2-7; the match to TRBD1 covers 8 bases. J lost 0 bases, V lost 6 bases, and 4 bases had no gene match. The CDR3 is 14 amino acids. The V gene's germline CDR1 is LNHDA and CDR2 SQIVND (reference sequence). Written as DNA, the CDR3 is TGTGCCAGTAGGGGACAGGTGAGCTCCTACGAGCAGTACTTC. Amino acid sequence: CASRGQVSSYEQYF.

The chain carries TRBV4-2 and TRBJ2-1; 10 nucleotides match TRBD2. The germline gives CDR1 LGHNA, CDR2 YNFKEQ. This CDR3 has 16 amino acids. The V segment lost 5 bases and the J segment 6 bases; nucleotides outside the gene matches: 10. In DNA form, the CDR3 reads TGTGCCAGCAGCGTCAATGTGAAGCGGGGGGGCAATGAGCAGTTCTTC. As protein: CASSVNVKRGGNEQFF.

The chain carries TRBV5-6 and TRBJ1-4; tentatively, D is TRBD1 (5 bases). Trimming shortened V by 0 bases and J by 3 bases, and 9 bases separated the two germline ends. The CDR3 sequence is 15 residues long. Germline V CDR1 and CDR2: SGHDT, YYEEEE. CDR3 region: CASSLEGVSNEKLFF. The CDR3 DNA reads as TGTGCCAGCAGCTTGGAAGGGGTGTCTAATGAAAAACTGTTTTTT.

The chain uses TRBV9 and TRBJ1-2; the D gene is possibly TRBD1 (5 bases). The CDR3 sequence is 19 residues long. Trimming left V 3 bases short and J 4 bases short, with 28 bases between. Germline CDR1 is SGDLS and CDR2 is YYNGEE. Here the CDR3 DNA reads TGTGCCAGCAGCGGAGAGAACCCGGGAGGCTGGCCAAGGGGCTATGGCTACACCTTC. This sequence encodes CASSGENPGGWPRGYGYTF. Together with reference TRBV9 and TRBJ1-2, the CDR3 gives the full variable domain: DSGVTQTPKHLITATGQRVTLRCSPRSGDLSVYWYQQSLDQGLQFLIQYYNGEERAKGNILERFSAQQFPDLHSELNLSSLELGDSALYFCASSGENPGGWPRGYGYTFGSGTRLTVV.

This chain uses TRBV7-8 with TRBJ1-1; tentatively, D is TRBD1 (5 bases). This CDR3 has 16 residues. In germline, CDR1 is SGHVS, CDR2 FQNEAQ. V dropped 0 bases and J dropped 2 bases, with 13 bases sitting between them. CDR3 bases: TGTGCCAGCAGCTTAGCTGTCGTCAGGGCAAACACTGAAGCTTTCTTT. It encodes CASSLAVVRANTEAFF.

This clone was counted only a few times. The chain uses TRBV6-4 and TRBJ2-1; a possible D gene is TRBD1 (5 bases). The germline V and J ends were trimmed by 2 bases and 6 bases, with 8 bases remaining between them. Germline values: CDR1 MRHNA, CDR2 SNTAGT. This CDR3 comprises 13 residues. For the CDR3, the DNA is TGTGCCAGCAGTGACGGGGCTAGCAATGAGCAGTTCTTC. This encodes CASSDGASNEQFF.

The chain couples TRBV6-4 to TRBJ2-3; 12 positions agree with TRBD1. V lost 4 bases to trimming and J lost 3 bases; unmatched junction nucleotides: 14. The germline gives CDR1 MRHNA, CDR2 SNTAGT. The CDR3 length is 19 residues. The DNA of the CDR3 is TGTGCCAGCAGTGCCCACCCGCCCGGGACAGGGGGCTCGACAGATACGCAGTATTTT. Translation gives CASSAHPPGTGGSTDTQYF.

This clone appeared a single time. The CDR3 DNA reads TGTGCCAGCAGCGTAGGTGGCGGGACCTCCTACGAGCAGTACTTC. As protein: CASSVGGGTSYEQYF. The genes are TRBV9 and TRBJ2-7; maybe TRBD2 (6 bases). The CDR3 runs to 15 residues. Between the trimmed V and J ends, which lost 0 bases and 0 bases, there was a span of 10 bases. The germline V gene encodes CDR1 SGDLS and CDR2 YYNGEE.

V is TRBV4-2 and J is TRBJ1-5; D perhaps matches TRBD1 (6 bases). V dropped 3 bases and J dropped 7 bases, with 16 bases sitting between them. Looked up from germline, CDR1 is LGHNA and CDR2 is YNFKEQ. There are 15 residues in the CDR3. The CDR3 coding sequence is TGTGCCAGCAGCCAGGAAACAGGGCGAGGGCAGCCCCAGCATTTT. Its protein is CASSQETGRGQPQHF.

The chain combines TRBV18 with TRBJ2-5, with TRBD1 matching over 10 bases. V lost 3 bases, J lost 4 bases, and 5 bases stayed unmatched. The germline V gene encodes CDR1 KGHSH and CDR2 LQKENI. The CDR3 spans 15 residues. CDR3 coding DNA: TGTGCCAGCTCACCTCGACAGGGGGCCGCAGAGACCCAGTACTTC. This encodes CASSPRQGAAETQYF.

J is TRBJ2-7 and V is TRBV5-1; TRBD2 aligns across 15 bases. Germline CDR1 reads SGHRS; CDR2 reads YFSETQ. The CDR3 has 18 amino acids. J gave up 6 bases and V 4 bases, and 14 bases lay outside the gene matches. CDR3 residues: CASSPRTSGRALPIEQYF. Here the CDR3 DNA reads TGCGCCAGCAGCCCAAGGACTAGCGGGAGGGCCCTCCCTATCGAGCAGTACTTC.

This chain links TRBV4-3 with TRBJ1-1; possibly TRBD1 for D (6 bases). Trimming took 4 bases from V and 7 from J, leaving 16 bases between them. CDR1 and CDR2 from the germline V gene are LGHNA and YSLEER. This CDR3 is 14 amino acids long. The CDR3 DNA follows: TGCGCCAGCAGCCTAGCATTCGGACAGTATGAAGCTTTCTTT. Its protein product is CASSLAFGQYEAFF.

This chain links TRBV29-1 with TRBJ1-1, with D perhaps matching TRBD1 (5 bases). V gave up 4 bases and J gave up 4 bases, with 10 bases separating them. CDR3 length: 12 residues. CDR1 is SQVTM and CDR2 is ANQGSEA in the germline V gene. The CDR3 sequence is CSVALGGTEAFF. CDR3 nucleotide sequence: TGCAGCGTTGCTTTGGGGGGCACTGAAGCTTTCTTT. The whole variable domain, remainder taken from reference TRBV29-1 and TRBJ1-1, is SAVISQKPSRDICQRGTSLTIQCQVDSQVTMMFWYRQQPGQSLTLIATANQGSEATYESGFVIDKFPISRPNLTFSTLTVSNMSPEDSSIYLCSVALGGTEAFFGQGTRLTVV.

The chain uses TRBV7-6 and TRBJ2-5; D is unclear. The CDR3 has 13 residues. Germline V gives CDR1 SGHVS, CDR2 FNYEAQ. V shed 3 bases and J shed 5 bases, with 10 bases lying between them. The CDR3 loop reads CASSFGEAETQYF. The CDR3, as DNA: TGTGCCAGCAGCTTTGGAGAGGCGGAGACCCAGTACTTC.

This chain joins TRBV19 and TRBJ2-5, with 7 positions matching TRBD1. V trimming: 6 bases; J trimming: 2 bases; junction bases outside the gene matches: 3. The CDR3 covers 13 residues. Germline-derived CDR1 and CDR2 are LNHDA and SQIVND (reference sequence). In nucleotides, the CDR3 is TGTGCCAGTAGGGCCAGGGGGCAAGAGACCCAGTACTTC. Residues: CASRARGQETQYF.

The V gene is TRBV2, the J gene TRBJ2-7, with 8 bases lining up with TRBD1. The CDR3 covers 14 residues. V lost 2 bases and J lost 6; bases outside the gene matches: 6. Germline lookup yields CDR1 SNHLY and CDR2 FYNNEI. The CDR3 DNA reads TGTGCCAGCAGTGAACAGGGGGCCCTCGGCGAGCAGTACTTC. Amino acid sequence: CASSEQGALGEQYF. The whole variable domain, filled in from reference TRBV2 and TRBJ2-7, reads EPEVTQTPSHQVTQMGQEVILRCVPISNHLYFYWYRQILGQKVEFLVSFYNNEISEKSEIFDDQFSVERPDGSNFTLKIRSTKLEDSAMYFCASSEQGALGEQYFGPGTRLTVT.

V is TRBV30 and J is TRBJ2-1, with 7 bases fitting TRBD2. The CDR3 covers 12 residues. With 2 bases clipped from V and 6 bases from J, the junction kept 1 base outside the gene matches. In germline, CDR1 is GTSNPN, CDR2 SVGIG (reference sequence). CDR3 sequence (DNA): TGTGCCTGGAGTCGACTAGCCAATGAGCAGTTCTTC. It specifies CAWSRLANEQFF.

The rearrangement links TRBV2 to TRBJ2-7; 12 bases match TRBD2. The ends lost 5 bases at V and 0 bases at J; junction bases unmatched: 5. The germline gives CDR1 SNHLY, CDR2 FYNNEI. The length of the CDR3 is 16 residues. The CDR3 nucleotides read TGTGCCAGCAGTTCTAGGACTAGCGGGAACTCCTACGAGCAGTACTTC. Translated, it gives CASSSRTSGNSYEQYF. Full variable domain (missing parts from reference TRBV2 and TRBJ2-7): EPEVTQTPSHQVTQMGQEVILRCVPISNHLYFYWYRQILGQKVEFLVSFYNNEISEKSEIFDDQFSVERPDGSNFTLKIRSTKLEDSAMYFCASSSRTSGNSYEQYFGPGTRLTVT.

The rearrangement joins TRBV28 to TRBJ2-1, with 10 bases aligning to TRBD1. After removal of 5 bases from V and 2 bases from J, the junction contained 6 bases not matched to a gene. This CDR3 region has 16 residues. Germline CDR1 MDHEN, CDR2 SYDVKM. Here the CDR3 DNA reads TGTGCCAGCAGTGTCGGGACAGGGGAAGCCTACAATGAGCAGTTCTTC. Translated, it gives CASSVGTGEAYNEQFF.

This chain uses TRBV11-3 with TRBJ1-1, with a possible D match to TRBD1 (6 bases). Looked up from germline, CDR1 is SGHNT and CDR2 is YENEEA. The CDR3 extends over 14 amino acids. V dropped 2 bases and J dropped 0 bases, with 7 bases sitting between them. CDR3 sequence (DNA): TGTGCCAGCAGCTTAAGGGGGTTGAACACTGAAGCTTTCTTT. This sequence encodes CASSLRGLNTEAFF.

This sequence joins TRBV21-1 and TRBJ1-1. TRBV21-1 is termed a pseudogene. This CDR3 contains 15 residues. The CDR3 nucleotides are TGTGCCAGCAGCAAAGCGCGCGAGGGTCTCACTGAAGCTTTCTTT. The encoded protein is CASSKAREGLTEAFF.

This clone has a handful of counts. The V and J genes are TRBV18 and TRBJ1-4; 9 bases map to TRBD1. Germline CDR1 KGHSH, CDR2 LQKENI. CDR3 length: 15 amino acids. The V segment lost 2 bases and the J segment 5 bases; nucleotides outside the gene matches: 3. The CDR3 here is CASSPTTGGNEKLFF. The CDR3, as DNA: TGTGCCAGCTCACCAACGACAGGGGGAAATGAAAAACTGTTTTTT.

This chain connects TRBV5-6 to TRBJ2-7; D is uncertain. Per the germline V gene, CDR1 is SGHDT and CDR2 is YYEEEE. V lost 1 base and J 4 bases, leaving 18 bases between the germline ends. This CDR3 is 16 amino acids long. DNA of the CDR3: TGTGCCAGCAGCTTGTCTCAAATAGCCGACGCTTACGAGCAGTACTTC. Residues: CASSLSQIADAYEQYF. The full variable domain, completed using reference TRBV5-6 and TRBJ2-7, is DAGVTQSPTHLIKTRGQQVTLRCSPKSGHDTVSWYQQALGQGPQFIFQYYEEEERQRGNFPDRFSGHQFPNYSSELNVNALLLGDSALYLCASSLSQIADAYEQYFGPGTRLTVT.

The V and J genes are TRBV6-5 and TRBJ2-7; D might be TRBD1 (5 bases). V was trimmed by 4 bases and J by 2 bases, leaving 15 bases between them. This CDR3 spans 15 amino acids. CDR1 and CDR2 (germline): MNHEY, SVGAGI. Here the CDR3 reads CASSFTIGAAYEQYF. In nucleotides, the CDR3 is TGTGCCAGCAGTTTTACGATAGGGGCGGCCTACGAGCAGTACTTC.